This T cell receptor beta chain was obtained from a study of blood T cell repertoires in COVID-19. Across the whole study: Some COVID-19 samples were acute and others convalescent; all came from the United States, Italy and Spain.

Assay used: immunoSEQ multiplex PCR; TCRdb lists only in-frame clones, some missing. The repertoire includes 250,000 to 300,000 clones, about nine tenths of them detected once, and roughly 3.3% sits in the top ten. The length of the CDR3 is 14 residues. From germline, CDR1 is LNHNV and CDR2 YYDKDF (reference sequence). Trimming shortened V by 0 bases and J by 5 bases, and 7 bases separated the two germline ends. This TCR derives from a woman aged 40-49 years with acute or convalescent COVID-19. The sample was peripheral blood. The V call is TRBV15, the J call TRBJ2-2, with D unclear. The DNA of the CDR3 is TGTGCCACCAGCAGAGATTATTTAACCGGGGAGCTGTTTTTT. The encoded protein is CATSRDYLTGELFF.